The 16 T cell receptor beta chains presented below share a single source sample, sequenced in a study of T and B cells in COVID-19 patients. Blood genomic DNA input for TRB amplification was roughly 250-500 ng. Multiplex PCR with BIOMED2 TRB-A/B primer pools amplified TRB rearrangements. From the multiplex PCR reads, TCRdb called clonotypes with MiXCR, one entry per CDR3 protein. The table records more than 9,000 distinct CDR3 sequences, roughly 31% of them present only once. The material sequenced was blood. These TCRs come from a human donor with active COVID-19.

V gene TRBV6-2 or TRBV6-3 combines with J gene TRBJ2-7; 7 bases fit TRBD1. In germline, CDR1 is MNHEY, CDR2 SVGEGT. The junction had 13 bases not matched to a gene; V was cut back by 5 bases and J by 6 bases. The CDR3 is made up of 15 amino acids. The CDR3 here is CASSQGQPRLFEQYF. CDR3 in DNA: TGTGCCAGCAGTCAGGGACAGCCGCGCCTCTTCGAGCAGTACTTC.

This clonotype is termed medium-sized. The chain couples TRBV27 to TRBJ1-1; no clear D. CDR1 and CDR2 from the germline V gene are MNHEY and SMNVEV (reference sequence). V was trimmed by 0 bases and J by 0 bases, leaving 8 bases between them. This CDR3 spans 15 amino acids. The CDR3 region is CASSLSGQLNTEAFF. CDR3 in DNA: TGTGCCAGCAGTTTATCTGGTCAGCTGAACACTGAAGCTTTCTTT.

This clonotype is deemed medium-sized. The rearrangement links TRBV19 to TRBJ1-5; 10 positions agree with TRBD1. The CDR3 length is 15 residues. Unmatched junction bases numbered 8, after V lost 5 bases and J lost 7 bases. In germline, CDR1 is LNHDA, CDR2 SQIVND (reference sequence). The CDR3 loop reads CASSYGTGEGQPQHF. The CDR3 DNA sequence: TGTGCCAGTAGTTATGGGACAGGGGAGGGCCAGCCCCAGCATTTT.

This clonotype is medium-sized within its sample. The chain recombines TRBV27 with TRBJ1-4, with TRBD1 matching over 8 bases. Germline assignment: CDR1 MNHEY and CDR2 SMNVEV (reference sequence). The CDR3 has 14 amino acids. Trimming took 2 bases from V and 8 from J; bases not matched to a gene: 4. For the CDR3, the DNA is TGTGCCAGCAGTTTACAGGGGGCAAGGGAAAAACTGTTTTTT. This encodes CASSLQGAREKLFF. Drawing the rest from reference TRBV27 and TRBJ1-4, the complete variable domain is EAQVTQNPRYLITVTGKKLTVTCSQNMNHEYMSWYRQDPGLGLRQIYYSMNVEVTDKGDVPEGYKVSRKEKRNFPLILESPSPNQTSLYFCASSLQGAREKLFFGSGTQLSVL.

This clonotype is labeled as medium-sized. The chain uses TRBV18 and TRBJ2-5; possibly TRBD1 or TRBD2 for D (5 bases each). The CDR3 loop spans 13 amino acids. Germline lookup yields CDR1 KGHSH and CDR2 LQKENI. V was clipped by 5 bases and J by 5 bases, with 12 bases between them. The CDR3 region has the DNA TGTGCCAGCTCAGTAATAGAGGGGGAGACCCAGTACTTC. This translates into CASSVIEGETQYF. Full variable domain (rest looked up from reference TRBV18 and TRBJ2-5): NAGVMQNPRHLVRRRGQEARLRCSPMKGHSHVYWYRQLPEEGLKFMVYLQKENIIDESGMPKERFSAEFPKEGPSILRIQQVVRGDSAAYFCASSVIEGETQYFGPGTRLLVL.

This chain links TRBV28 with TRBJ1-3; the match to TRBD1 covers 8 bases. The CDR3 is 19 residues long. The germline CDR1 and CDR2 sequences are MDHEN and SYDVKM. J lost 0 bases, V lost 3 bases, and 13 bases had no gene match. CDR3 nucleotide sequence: TGTGCCAGCAGTTTTGTGGGACAGGACTCCATACTCTCTGGAAACACCATATATTTT. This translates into CASSFVGQDSILSGNTIYF.

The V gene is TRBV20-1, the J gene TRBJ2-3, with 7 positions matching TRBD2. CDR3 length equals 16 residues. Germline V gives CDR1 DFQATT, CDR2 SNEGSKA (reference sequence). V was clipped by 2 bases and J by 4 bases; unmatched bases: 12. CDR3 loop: CSARPIFPSGADTQYF. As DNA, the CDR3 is TGCAGTGCTAGACCGATATTTCCAAGCGGGGCAGATACGCAGTATTTT.

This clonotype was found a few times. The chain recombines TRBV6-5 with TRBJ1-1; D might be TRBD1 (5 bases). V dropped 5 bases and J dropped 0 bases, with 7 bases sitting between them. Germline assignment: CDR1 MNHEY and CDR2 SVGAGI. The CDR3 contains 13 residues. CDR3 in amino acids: CASSRQMNTEAFF. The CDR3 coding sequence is TGTGCCAGCAGTCGACAGATGAACACTGAAGCTTTCTTT.

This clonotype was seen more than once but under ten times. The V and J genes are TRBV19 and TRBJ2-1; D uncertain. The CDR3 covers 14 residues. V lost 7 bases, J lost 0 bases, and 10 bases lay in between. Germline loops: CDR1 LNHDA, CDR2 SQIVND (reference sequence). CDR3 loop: CASTPGPSYNEQFF. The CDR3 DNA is TGTGCCAGTACCCCAGGACCCTCCTACAATGAGCAGTTCTTC.

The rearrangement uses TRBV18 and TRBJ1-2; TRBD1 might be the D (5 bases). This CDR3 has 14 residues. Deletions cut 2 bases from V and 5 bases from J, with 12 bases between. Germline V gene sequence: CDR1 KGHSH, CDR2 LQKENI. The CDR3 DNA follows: TGTGCCAGCTCACCAAACGAGGGGATGTATGGCTACACCTTC. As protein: CASSPNEGMYGYTF.

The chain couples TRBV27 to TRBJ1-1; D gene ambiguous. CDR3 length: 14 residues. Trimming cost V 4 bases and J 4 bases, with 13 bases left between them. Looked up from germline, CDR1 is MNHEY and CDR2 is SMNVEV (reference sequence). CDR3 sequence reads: CASSYKNRGTEAFF. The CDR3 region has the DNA TGTGCCAGCAGTTATAAGAACCGGGGCACTGAAGCTTTCTTT.

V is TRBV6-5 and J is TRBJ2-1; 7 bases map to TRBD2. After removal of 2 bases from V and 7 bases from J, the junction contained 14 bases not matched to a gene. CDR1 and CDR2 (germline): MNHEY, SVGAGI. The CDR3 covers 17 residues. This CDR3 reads CASSYPGAGIAGNEQFF. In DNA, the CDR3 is TGTGCCAGCAGTTACCCTGGAGCGGGGATCGCGGGGAATGAGCAGTTCTTC.

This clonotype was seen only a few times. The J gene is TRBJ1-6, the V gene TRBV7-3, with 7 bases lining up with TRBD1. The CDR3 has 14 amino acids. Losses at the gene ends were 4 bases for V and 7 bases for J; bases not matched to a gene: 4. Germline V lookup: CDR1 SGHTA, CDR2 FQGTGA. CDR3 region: CASSSQGTNSPLHF. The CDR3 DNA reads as TGTGCCAGCAGCTCACAGGGGACCAATTCACCCCTCCACTTT.

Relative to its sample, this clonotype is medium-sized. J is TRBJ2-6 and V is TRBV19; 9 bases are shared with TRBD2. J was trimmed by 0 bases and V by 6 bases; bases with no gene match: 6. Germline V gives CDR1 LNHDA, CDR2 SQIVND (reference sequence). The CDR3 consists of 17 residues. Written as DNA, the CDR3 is TGTGCCAGTAGATCTAGCGGGGACCCCTCTGGGGCCAACGTCCTGACTTTC. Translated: CASRSSGDPSGANVLTF.

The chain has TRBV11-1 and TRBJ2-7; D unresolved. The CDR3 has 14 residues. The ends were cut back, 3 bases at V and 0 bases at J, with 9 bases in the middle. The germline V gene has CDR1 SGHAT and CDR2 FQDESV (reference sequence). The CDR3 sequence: CASSLPHSSYEQYF. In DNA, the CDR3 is TGTGCCAGCAGCTTGCCCCACAGCTCCTACGAGCAGTACTTC.

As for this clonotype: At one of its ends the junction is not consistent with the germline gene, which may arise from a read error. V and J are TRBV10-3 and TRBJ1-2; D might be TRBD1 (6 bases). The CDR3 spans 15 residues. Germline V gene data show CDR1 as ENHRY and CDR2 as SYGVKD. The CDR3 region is CAISGGADTNYRYTF. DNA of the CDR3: TGTGCCATCAGTGGGGGGGCCGATACGAACTATCGCTACACCTTC.